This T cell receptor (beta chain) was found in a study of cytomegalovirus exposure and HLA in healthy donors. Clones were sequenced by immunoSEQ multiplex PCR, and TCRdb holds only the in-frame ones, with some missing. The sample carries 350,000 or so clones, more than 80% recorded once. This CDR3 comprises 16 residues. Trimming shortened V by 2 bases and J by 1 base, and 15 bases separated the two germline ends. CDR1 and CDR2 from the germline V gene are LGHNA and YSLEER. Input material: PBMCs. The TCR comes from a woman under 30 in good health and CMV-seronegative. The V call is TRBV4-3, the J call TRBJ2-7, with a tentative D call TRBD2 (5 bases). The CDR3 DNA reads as TGCGCCAGCAGCCAAAGTTGGACTGAATCATCCTACGAGCAGTACTTC. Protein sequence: CASSQSWTESSYEQYF.